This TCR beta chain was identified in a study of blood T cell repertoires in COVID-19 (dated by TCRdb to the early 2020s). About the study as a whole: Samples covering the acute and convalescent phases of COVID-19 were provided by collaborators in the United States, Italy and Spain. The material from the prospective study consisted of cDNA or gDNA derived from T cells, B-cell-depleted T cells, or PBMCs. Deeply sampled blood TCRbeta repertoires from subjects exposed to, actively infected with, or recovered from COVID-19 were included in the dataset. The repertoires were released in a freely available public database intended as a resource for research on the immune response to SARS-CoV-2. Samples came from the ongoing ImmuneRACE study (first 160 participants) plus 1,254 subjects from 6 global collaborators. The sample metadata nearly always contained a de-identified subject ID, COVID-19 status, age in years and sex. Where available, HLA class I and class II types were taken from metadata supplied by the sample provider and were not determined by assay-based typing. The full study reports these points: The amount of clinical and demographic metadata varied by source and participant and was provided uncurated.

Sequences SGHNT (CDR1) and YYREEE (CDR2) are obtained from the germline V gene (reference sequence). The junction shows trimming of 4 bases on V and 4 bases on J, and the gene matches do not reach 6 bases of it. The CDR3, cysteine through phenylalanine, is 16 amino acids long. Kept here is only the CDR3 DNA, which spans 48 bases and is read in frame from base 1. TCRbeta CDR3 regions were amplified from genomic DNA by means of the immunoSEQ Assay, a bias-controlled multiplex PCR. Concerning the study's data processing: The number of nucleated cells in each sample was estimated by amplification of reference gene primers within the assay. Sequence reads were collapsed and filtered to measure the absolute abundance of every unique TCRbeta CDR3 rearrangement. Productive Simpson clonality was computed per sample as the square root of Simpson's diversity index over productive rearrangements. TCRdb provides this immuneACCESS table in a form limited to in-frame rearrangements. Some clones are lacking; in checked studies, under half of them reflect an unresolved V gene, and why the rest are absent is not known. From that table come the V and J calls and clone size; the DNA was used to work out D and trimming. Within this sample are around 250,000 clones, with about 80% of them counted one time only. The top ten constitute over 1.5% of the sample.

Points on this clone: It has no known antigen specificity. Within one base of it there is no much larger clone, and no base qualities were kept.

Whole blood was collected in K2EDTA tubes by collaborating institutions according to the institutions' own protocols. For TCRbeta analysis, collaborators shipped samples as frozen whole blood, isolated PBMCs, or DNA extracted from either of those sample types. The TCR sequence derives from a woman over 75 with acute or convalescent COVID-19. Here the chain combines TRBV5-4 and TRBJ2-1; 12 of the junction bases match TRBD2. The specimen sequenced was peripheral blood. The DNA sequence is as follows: TGTGCCAGCAGCCCTAGCGGGGGGGCTTCGTACAATGAGCAGTTCTTC. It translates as CASSPSGGASYNEQFF.